A selection of T cell receptor beta chains follows, all from one sample in a study of blood T cells in healthy people across ages. TCRdb passed the 5' RACE reads through MiXCR, listing each CDR3 protein once. The sample contains 550,000 to 750,000 distinct CDR3 sequences, over 20% of which appear only once. The sample comprised blood. These receptors came from a man aged 65 to 85 in good health. The CDR3 runs from the conserved cysteine through the conserved F or W. A D gene is named only where the DNA matches it firmly. Clone size is stated in some rows and not others, as once, few, many or a class when expanded.

>TRBJ2-7|.|many|TRBV2
TGTGCCAGCAGTGACAGGGTGTTCAACGAGCAGTACTTC
CASSDRVFNEQYF
>TRBJ2-5|.|.|TRBV3-1
TGTGCCAGCAGCCATACCAGGACGCAAGAGACCCTGTACTTC
CASSHTRTQETLYF
>TRBJ1-6|.|.|TRBV20-1
TGCAGTGCCCTGGGAACAGGGAAAGGCTCACCCCTCCACTTT
CSALGTGKGSPLHF
>TRBJ2-1|TRBD2|few|TRBV29-1
TGCAGCGTTGAAGGAGCTCTGGGACTACTAAACCTCAATGAGCAGTTCTTC
CSVEGALGLLNLNEQFF
>TRBJ2-2|TRBD1|.|TRBV20-1
TGCAGTGCTATGGGACAGGGGGCCGGGGAGCTGTCTTTT
CSAMGQGAGELSF
>TRBJ1-4|TRBD1|many|TRBV6-6
TGTGCCAGCAGTGATCAGGGGGCTTGGGCCTTACTGTTTTTT
CASSDQGAWALLFF
>TRBJ1-4|TRBD1|.|TRBV5-1
TGCGCCAGCAGCGCTCCCGGGACAGGGGCTAACGTAAAACTGTTTTTT
CASSAPGTGANVKLFF
>TRBJ2-7|.|.|TRBV9
TGTGCCAGCAGCGTAGCTCTAGGGACGTACGAGCAGTACTTC
CASSVALGTYEQYF
>TRBJ2-2|TRBD2|many|TRBV7-8
TGTGCCAGCAGCTTAGCGAGGAGGGGACTAGCGGGGGACGGGGAGCTGTTTTTT
CASSLARRGLAGDGELFF
>TRBJ2-3|TRBD1|few|TRBV29-1
TGCAGCGTACAGGGGGTTTCTGCCACAGATACGCAGTATTTT
CSVQGVSATDTQYF
>TRBJ1-2|TRBD1|.|TRBV2
TGTGCCAGCAGGTCGGACAGGCCTAACTATGGCTACACCTTC
CASRSDRPNYGYTF
>TRBJ2-1|TRBD2|.|TRBV12-3/TRBV12-4
TGTGCCAGCAGCCCTAATGGGAGGGCAGGGAATGAGCAGTTCTTC
CASSPNGRAGNEQFF
>TRBJ2-1|TRBD2|.|TRBV6-5
TGTGCCAGCAGTTACGGGACTAGCGGGAGCTATGAGCAGTTCTTC
CASSYGTSGSYEQFF
>TRBJ2-7|TRBD1|.|TRBV28
TGTGCCAGCAATGGTGTCTCCAGGGACAGGGGATCCCCCTACGAGCAGTACTTC
CASNGVSRDRGSPYEQYF
>TRBJ2-2|.|.|TRBV12-3/TRBV12-4
TGTGCCAGCAGTTTAATAGGCAACACCGGGGAGCTGTTTTTT
CASSLIGNTGELFF
>TRBJ1-4|TRBD1|few|TRBV12-3/TRBV12-4
TGTGCCAGCAGGGAACAGGGGTCAGCTAATGAAAAACTGTTTTTT
CASREQGSANEKLFF
>TRBJ1-5|.|.|TRBV5-5
TGTGCCAGCAGCTTGATTTACAGTAGCAATCAGCCCCAGCATTTT
CASSLIYSSNQPQHF
>TRBJ2-3|.|.|TRBV20-1
TGCAGTGCTAATACTGGGGGGGCCGCAATGCGCACAGATACGCAGTATTTT
CSANTGGAAMRTDTQYF
>TRBJ1-2|.|.|TRBV30
TGTGCCTGGAGTGCCACCCTGGAAGCTAACTATGGCTACACCTTC
CAWSATLEANYGYTF
>TRBJ2-1|TRBD1|few|TRBV10-3
TGTGCCATCAGTTCGGGACAGGGGGCGAGCAATGAGCAGTTCTTC
CAISSGQGASNEQFF
>TRBJ2-4|TRBD2|.|TRBV9
TGTGCCAGCAGCGTAGAGGGACTAGCGGGAGAGCAGCAGTACTTC
CASSVEGLAGEQQYF
>TRBJ2-7|TRBD2|few|TRBV6-1
TGTGCCAGCAGTGCGGGGACTAGCAGCCCCTACGAGCAGTACTTC
CASSAGTSSPYEQYF
>TRBJ2-5|.|.|TRBV7-6
TGTGCCAGCAGGTCTAAAAGGGTCACGGAATCGATACAAGAGACCCAGTACTTC
CASRSKRVTESIQETQYF
>TRBJ2-7|.|.|TRBV5-1
TGCGCCAGCAAACTACTAACAAGTTCTGCCTACGAGCAGTACTTC
CASKLLTSSAYEQYF
>TRBJ2-2|.|.|TRBV21-1
.
CASSKVASGSKCANTGELFF
>TRBJ2-3|.|many|TRBV29-1
TGCAGCGTTGAAGATTATCTAGCGTCTAGCACAGATACGCAGTATTTT
CSVEDYLASSTDTQYF
>TRBJ1-4|.|.|TRBV20-1
TGCAGTGCTAGGACGGACGGCCGTAATGAAAAACTGTTTTTT
CSARTDGRNEKLFF
>TRBJ1-6|TRBD1|.|TRBV4-1
TGCGCCAGCAGCCGCGACTCGACAGGGGGGGCGTCACCCCTCCACTTT
CASSRDSTGGASPLHF
>TRBJ2-5|TRBD2|few|TRBV20-1
TGCAGTGCTAGAGATACGACTAGCGGAACTCAAGAGACCCAGTACTTC
CSARDTTSGTQETQYF
>TRBJ2-1|.|.|TRBV7-7
TGTGCCAGCAGCCCCCGGCTGGAGAATGAGCAGTTCTTC
CASSPRLENEQFF
>TRBJ2-7|.|.|TRBV2
TGTGCCAGCACGTACAGGTGGCGGGGAAACTACGAGCAGTACTTC
CASTYRWRGNYEQYF
>TRBJ1-5|.|few|TRBV20-1
TGCAGTGCTAGAGATCCTACAGCAAATCAGCCCCAGCATTTT
CSARDPTANQPQHF
>TRBJ2-5|.|.|TRBV27
TGTGCCAGCACCCTCAGGGGGGGTAAAGAGACCCAGTACTTC
CASTLRGGKETQYF
>TRBJ2-1|TRBD2|.|TRBV7-3
TGTGCCAGCAGCTTAATGTCGGCTAGCGGGTACAATGAGCAGTTCTTC
CASSLMSASGYNEQFF
>TRBJ2-7|TRBD2|.|TRBV2
TGTGCCAGCAGTGAAGATTCGGCTAGCGGGATCTACGAGCAGTACTTC
CASSEDSASGIYEQYF
>TRBJ2-7|.|.|TRBV6-1
TGTGCCAGCAGTGAGGACTACAGGGTTGGGTCCTACGAGCAGTACTTC
CASSEDYRVGSYEQYF
>TRBJ2-5|.|few|TRBV24-1
TGTGCCACCAGTGATTTTGGTGGGTCTTACCAAGGGACCCAGTACTTC
CATSDFGGSYQGTQYF
>TRBJ2-1|TRBD1|.|TRBV20-1
TGCAGTGCTAGAGAGACAGGGGGTAGCCTAGCAGAAGGGCATGAGCAGTTCTTC
CSARETGGSLAEGHEQFF